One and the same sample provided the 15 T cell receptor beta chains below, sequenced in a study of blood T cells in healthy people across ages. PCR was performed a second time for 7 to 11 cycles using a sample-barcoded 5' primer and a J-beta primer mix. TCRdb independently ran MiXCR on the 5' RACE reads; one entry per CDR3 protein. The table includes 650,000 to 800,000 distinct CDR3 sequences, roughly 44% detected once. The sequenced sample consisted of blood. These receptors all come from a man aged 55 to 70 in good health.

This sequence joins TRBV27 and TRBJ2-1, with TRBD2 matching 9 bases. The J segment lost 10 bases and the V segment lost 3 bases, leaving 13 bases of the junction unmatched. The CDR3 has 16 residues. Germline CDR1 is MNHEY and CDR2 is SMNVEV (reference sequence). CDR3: CASSLKTSGRGGEQFF. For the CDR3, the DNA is TGTGCCAGCAGTTTGAAGACTAGCGGCCGCGGCGGGGAGCAGTTCTTC.

As DNA, the CDR3 is TGCGCCAGCAGCTCCACGGTGGTGAGGAGCTCCTACAATGAGCAGTACTTC. Protein: CASSSTVVRSSYNEQYF. V and J are TRBV5-1 and TRBJ2-1; unclear D gene. Matching the DNA end better, TRBJ2-7 makes the J call doubtful. This CDR3 contains 17 residues. Germline V gene data show CDR1 as SGHRS and CDR2 as YFSETQ.

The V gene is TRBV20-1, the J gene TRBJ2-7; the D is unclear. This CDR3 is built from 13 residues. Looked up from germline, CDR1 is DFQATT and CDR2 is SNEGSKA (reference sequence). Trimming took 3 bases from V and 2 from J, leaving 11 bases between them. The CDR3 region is CSARLQFTYEQYF. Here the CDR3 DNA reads TGCAGTGCTAGGTTGCAGTTTACCTACGAGCAGTACTTC.

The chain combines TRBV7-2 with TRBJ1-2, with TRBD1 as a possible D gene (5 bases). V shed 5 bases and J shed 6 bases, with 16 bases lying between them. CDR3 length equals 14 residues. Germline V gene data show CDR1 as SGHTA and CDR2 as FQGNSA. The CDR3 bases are TGTGCCAGCAGCCCTGACGGGGCCAGGGATGGCTACACCTTC. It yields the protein CASSPDGARDGYTF.

In nucleotides, the CDR3 is TGCGCCAGCAGTGAGAGGGTAGCGGGGGACAATGAGCAGTACTTC. It codes for CASSERVAGDNEQYF. The J gene is TRBJ2-7, the V gene TRBV10-1; TRBD2 agrees at 9 bases. The CDR3 is 15 amino acids. J gave up 7 bases and V 2 bases, and 9 bases lay outside the gene matches. The germline CDR1 and CDR2 sequences are WNHNN and SYGVQD (reference sequence).

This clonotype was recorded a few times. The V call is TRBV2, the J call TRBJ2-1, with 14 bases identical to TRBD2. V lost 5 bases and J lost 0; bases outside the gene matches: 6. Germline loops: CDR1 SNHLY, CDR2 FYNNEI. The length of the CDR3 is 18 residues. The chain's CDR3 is CASSRTSGGHSSYNEQFF. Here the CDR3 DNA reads TGTGCCAGCAGTCGGACTAGCGGGGGGCATAGCTCCTACAATGAGCAGTTCTTC. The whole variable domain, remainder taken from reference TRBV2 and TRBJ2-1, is EPEVTQTPSHQVTQMGQEVILRCVPISNHLYFYWYRQILGQKVEFLVSFYNNEISEKSEIFDDQFSVERPDGSNFTLKIRSTKLEDSAMYFCASSRTSGGHSSYNEQFFGPGTRLTVL.

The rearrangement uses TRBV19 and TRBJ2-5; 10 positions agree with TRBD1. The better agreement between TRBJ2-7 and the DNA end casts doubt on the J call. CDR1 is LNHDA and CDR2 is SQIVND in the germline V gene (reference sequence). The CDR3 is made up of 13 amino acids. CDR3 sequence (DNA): TGTGCCAGCTCCGGGACAGGGGTGGCCGAGCAGTACTTC. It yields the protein CASSGTGVAEQYF.

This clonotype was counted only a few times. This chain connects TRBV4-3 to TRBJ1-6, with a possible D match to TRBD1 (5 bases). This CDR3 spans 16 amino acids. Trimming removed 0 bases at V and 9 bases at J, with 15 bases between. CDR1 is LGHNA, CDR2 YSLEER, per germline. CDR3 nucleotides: TGCGCCAGCAGCCAAGACAGGCCAACCGGGGGTTCACCCCTCCACTTT. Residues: CASSQDRPTGGSPLHF.

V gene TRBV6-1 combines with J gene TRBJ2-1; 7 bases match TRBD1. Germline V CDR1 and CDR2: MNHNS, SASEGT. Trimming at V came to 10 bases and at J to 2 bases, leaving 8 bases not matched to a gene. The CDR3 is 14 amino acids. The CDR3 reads CATKGGIPYNEQFF. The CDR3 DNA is TGTGCCACCAAAGGGGGCATCCCCTACAATGAGCAGTTCTTC.

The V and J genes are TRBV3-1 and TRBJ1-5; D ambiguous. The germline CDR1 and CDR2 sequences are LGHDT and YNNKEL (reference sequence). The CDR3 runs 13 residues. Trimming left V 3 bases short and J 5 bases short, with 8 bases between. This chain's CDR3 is CASSHTRDQPQHF. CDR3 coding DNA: TGTGCCAGCAGCCATACCAGAGATCAGCCCCAGCATTTT. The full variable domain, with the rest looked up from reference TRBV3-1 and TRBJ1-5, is DTAVSQTPKYLVTQMGNDKSIKCEQNLGHDTMYWYKQDSKKFLKIMFSYNNKELIINETVPNRFSPKSPDKAHLNLHINSLELGDSAVYFCASSHTRDQPQHFGDGTRLSIL.

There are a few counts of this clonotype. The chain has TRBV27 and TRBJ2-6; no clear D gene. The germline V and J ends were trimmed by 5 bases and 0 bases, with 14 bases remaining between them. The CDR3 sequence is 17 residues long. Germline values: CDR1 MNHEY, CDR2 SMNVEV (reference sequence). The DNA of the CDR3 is TGTGCCAGCAGTCCGCTTTCGAGTCCCTCTGGGGCCAACGTCCTGACTTTC. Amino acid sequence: CASSPLSSPSGANVLTF.

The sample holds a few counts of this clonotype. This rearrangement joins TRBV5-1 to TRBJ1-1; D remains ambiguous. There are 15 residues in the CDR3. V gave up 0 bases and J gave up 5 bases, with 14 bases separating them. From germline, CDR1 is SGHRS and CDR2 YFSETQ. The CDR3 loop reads CASSLEGRSWTEAFF. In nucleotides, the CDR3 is TGCGCCAGCAGCTTGGAAGGCAGGTCCTGGACTGAAGCTTTCTTT.

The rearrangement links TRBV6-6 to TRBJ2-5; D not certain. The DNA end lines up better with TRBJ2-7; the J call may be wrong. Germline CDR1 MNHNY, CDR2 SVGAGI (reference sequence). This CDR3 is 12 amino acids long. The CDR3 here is CAAALDVYEQYF. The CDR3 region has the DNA TGTGCCGCGGCATTGGATGTATACGAGCAGTACTTC.

The CDR3 DNA follows: TGCAGCGTTGCAGGGGGCTGGGGCACAGATACGCAGTATTTT. This translates into CSVAGGWGTDTQYF. This rearrangement joins TRBV29-1 to TRBJ2-3, with 8 positions matching TRBD1. In germline, CDR1 is SQVTM, CDR2 ANQGSEA. The junction had 4 bases not matched to a gene; V was cut back by 4 bases and J by 1 base. CDR3 length: 14 amino acids.

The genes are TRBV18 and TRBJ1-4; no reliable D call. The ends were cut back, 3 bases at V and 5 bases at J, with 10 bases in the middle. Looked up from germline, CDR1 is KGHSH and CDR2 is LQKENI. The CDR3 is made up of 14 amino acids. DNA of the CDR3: TGTGCCAGCTCACCCCTGCGGGAGAATGAAAAACTGTTTTTT. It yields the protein CASSPLRENEKLFF.